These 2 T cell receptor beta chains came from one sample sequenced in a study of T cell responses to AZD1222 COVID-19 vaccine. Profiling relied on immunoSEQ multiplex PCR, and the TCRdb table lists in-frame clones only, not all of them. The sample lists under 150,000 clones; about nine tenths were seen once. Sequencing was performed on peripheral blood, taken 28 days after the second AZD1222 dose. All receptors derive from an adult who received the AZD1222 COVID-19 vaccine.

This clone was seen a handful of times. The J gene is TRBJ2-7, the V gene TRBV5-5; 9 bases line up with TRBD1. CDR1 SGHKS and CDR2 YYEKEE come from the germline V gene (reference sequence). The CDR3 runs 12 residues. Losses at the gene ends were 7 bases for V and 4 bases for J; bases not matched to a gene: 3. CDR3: CASHRGRYEQYF. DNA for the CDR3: TGTGCCAGCCACAGGGGGCGGTACGAGCAGTACTTC.

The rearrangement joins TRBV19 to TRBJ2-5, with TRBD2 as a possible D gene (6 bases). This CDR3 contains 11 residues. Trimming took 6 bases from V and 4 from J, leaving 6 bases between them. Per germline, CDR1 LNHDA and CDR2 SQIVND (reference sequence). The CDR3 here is CASRGGETQYF. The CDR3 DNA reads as TGTGCCAGTAGGGGGGGAGAGACCCAGTACTTC.